These T cell receptor beta chains were read from a single sample in a study of blood T cell repertoires in COVID-19. Only in-frame clones appear in the TCRdb table, and some are missing; sequencing was by immunoSEQ multiplex PCR. This sample carries roughly 97,000 clones, roughly 90% of them seen once, and the ten largest clones take 6%. Material: peripheral blood. The source of these receptors is a human donor in a cohort sampled during active COVID-19. CDR3s include the opening cysteine and the closing phenylalanine or tryptophan. Fields, in order: D gene, clone size, V gene, J gene, CDR3 protein, CDR3 DNA. D genes are given only for firm matches. Rows may omit the clone size; those that give it use once, few, many or a size class.

D: TRBD2
size: .
V: TRBV12-3/TRBV12-4
J: TRBJ2-1
CDR3: CASTETSANEQFF
DNA: TGTGCCAGCACCGAAACTAGCGCCAATGAGCAGTTCTTC

D: .
size: .
V: TRBV5-1
J: TRBJ2-7
CDR3: CASGETSYEQYF
DNA: TGCGCCAGCGGAGAGACTTCCTACGAGCAGTACTTC

D: .
size: .
V: TRBV27
J: TRBJ1-1
CDR3: CASRRTGSKEAFF
DNA: TGTGCCAGCAGGAGAACAGGAAGCAAAGAAGCTTTCTTT

D: TRBD2
size: .
V: TRBV6-6
J: TRBJ2-7
CDR3: CASSYPAGAYYEQYF
DNA: TGTGCCAGCAGTTACCCAGCGGGAGCCTACTACGAGCAGTACTTC

D: TRBD2
size: .
V: TRBV27
J: TRBJ2-2
CDR3: CASSLGLNTGELFF
DNA: TGTGCCAGCAGTCTGGGACTAAATACCGGGGAGCTGTTTTTT

D: .
size: .
V: TRBV10-3
J: TRBJ2-7
CDR3: CAISESPGFTYEQYF
DNA: TGTGCCATCAGTGAGTCACCAGGCTTCACCTACGAGCAGTACTTC

D: .
size: .
V: TRBV12-3/TRBV12-4
J: TRBJ2-2
CDR3: CASRTANTGELFF
DNA: TGTGCCAGCCGTACGGCGAACACCGGGGAGCTGTTTTTT

D: .
size: few
V: TRBV6-5
J: TRBJ1-1
CDR3: CASRRSQENTEAFF
DNA: TGTGCCAGCAGACGTTCTCAGGAGAACACTGAAGCTTTCTTT

D: .
size: .
V: TRBV6-1
J: TRBJ2-7
CDR3: CASSDTRGAYEQYF
DNA: TGTGCCAGCAGTGACACCAGGGGGGCCTACGAGCAGTACTTC

D: .
size: .
V: TRBV7-2
J: TRBJ2-7
CDR3: CASSQFKGAPYEQYF
DNA: TGTGCCAGCAGCCAATTCAAAGGGGCCCCCTACGAGCAGTACTTC

D: .
size: .
V: TRBV10-1
J: TRBJ2-4
CDR3: CASSEISRRDIQYF
DNA: TGCGCCAGCAGTGAGATCTCGCGGCGGGACATTCAGTACTTC

D: .
size: .
V: TRBV4-2
J: TRBJ2-5
CDR3: CASSQGGVTQYF
DNA: TGTGCCAGCAGCCAAGGGGGGGTGACCCAGTACTTC

D: .
size: .
V: TRBV2
J: TRBJ1-1
CDR3: CASSSTASEAFF
DNA: TGTGCCAGCAGTAGCACCGCGAGTGAAGCTTTCTTT

D: TRBD2
size: .
V: TRBV5-4
J: TRBJ2-1
CDR3: CASSLSSGRVYEQFF
DNA: TGTGCCAGCAGCTTGTCTAGCGGGAGGGTATATGAGCAGTTCTTC

D: TRBD2
size: .
V: TRBV11-2
J: TRBJ2-3
CDR3: CASLAGGTDTQYF
DNA: TGTGCCAGCCTAGCGGGAGGCACAGATACGCAGTATTTT

D: .
size: .
V: TRBV7-9
J: TRBJ1-1
CDR3: CASSLGLSVANPEAFF
DNA: TGTGCCAGCAGCCTGGGTTTATCGGTAGCCAACCCGGAAGCTTTCTTT